This TCR beta chain was sequenced for a study of T cell responses to AZD1222 COVID-19 vaccine. Findings of the study overall: Spike-specific TCR breadth and depth were elevated following two AZD1222 doses. As reported, nearly half of all spike-specific TCRs target variant regions that are unmutated. Among vaccine-associated CD4 TCRs, coverage spanned spike, with dominance at 160-218 and 743-854. Baseline seropositives among AZD1222 recipients totaled only five or six.

Only in-frame clones appear in the TCRdb table, and some are missing; sequencing was by immunoSEQ multiplex PCR. The sample records under 150,000 clones, about nine tenths being singletons. The CDR3 is made up of 13 amino acids. V was trimmed by 4 bases and J by 4 bases, leaving 10 bases between them. As regards this clone: Its matching antigen is unknown.

The sequence was collected from an adult who received the AZD1222 COVID-19 vaccine. This chain connects TRBV12-3 or TRBV12-4 to TRBJ1-1; D possibly corresponds to TRBD1 (6 bases). The sample consisted of peripheral blood, taken 28 days after the second AZD1222 dose. The CDR3 DNA follows: TGTGCCAGCAGTTCTCACAGGGCCACTGAAGCTTTCTTT. Amino acid sequence: CASSSHRATEAFF.